A single sample gave rise to the 7 T cell receptor beta chains below, sequenced in a study of cytomegalovirus exposure and HLA in healthy donors. This PCR relied on a set of 60 Vbeta primers and 13 Jbeta primers. The repertoire was sequenced with immunoSEQ multiplex PCR; TCRdb's copy has only in-frame clones and lacks some. The repertoire holds roughly 80,000 clones, 62% seen once, with about 4.2% in the top ten. The specimen was PBMCs. The receptors shown here come from a male donor in good health and CMV-seropositive.

As DNA, the CDR3 is TGTGCCAGCTCTCCCGGGACAGGAAGCAATCAGCCCCAGCATTTT. This encodes CASSPGTGSNQPQHF. The V call is TRBV18, the J call TRBJ1-5; 8 bases agree with TRBD1. Germline-derived CDR1 and CDR2 are KGHSH and LQKENI. J lost 1 base, V lost 6 bases, and 5 bases had no gene match. CDR3 length equals 15 residues. Filled out from reference TRBV18 and TRBJ1-5, the complete variable domain reads NAGVMQNPRHLVRRRGQEARLRCSPMKGHSHVYWYRQLPEEGLKFMVYLQKENIIDESGMPKERFSAEFPKEGPSILRIQQVVRGDSAAYFCASSPGTGSNQPQHFGDGTRLSIL.

This clone has just a few counts. The chain combines TRBV11-1 with TRBJ2-7; 10 positions match TRBD1. V lost 5 bases to trimming and J lost 3 bases; unmatched junction nucleotides: 7. This CDR3 contains 15 residues. CDR1 and CDR2 (germline): SGHAT, FQDESV (reference sequence). The CDR3 DNA sequence: TGTGCCAGCAGCCCCCCGGGACAGGGGTTCTACGAGCAGTACTTC. This encodes CASSPPGQGFYEQYF. The full variable domain, completed using reference TRBV11-1 and TRBJ2-7, is EAEVAQSPRYKITEKSQAVAFWCDPISGHATLYWYRQILGQGPELLVQFQDESVVDDSQLPKDRFSAERLKGVDSTLKIQPAELGDSAMYLCASSPPGQGFYEQYFGPGTRLTVT.

The rearrangement uses TRBV11-3 and TRBJ2-7, with D possibly TRBD1 on 6 matching bases. V dropped 5 bases and J dropped 2 bases, with 16 bases sitting between them. CDR1 and CDR2 (germline): SGHNT, YENEEA. This CDR3 region has 15 residues. In DNA form, the CDR3 reads TGTGCCAGCAGCCCTAACAGGGTTGGGGCCTACGAGCAGTACTTC. It codes for CASSPNRVGAYEQYF.

The rearrangement links TRBV7-2 to TRBJ2-7; 12 nucleotides line up with TRBD2. CDR1 SGHTA and CDR2 FQGNSA come from the germline V gene. CDR3 length: 16 residues. V lost 2 bases and J lost 7; bases outside the gene matches: 9. In nucleotides, the CDR3 is TGTGCCAGCAGCTTATCGACTAGCGGGGGCCCTTATGAGCAGTACTTC. This codes for CASSLSTSGGPYEQYF.

This clone has a handful of counts. The chain has TRBV5-5 and TRBJ2-7; 7 bases align to TRBD2. J gave up 2 bases and V 4 bases, and 9 bases lay outside the gene matches. The V gene's germline CDR1 is SGHKS and CDR2 YYEKEE (reference sequence). The CDR3 sequence is 15 residues long. The CDR3 loop is CASSLVGGTTYEQYF. DNA for the CDR3: TGTGCCAGCAGCCTCGTGGGGGGGACGACCTACGAGCAGTACTTC.

The rearrangement uses TRBV27 and TRBJ1-3; 10 positions agree with TRBD1. J gave up 0 bases and V 7 bases, and 15 bases lay outside the gene matches. This CDR3 is 19 amino acids long. Germline V lookup: CDR1 MNHEY, CDR2 SMNVEV (reference sequence). The CDR3 bases are TGTGCCAGCACCGTGACCGAGACAGGGGGCAAGAGCTCTGGAAACACCATATATTTT. It is translated as CASTVTETGGKSSGNTIYF.

This chain links TRBV2 with TRBJ2-2; 8 bases map to TRBD1. V was clipped by 3 bases and J by 14 bases; unmatched bases: 5. The CDR3 length is 12 residues. Germline lookup yields CDR1 SNHLY and CDR2 FYNNEI. In DNA form, the CDR3 reads TGTGCCAGCAGTGAGCCCCAGGGGGCACTGTTTTTT. Protein sequence: CASSEPQGALFF. The complete variable domain, with remaining parts taken from reference TRBV2 and TRBJ2-2, reads EPEVTQTPSHQVTQMGQEVILRCVPISNHLYFYWYRQILGQKVEFLVSFYNNEISEKSEIFDDQFSVERPDGSNFTLKIRSTKLEDSAMYFCASSEPQGALFFGEGSRLTVL.